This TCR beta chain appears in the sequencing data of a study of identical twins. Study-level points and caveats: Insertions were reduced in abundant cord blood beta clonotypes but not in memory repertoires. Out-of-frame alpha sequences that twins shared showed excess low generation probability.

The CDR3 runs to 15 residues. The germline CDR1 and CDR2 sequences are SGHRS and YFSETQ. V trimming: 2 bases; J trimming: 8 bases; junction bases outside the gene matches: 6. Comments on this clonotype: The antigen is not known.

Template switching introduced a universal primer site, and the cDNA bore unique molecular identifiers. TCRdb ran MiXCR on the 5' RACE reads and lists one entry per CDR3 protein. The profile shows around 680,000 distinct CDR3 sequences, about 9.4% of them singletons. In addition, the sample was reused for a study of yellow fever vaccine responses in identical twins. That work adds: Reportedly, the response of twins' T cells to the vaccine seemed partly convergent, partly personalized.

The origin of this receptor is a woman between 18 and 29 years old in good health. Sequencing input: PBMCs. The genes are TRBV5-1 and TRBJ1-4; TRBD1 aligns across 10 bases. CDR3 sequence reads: CASSLSGDRGEKLFF. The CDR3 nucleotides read TGCGCCAGCAGCTTATCCGGGGACAGGGGCGAAAAACTGTTTTTT.